This T cell receptor (beta chain) comes out of a study of blood T cell repertoires in COVID-19 (TCRdb year 2020). Turning to the overall study: Samples from collaborators originated in the United States, Italy and Spain and spanned both the acute and convalescent phases of COVID-19. HLA class I and class II types, where available, came from metadata supplied by the sample provider rather than from assay-based typing. Samples came from the ongoing ImmuneRACE study (first 160 participants) plus 1,254 subjects from 6 global collaborators. The prospective study material was composed of cDNA or gDNA derived from T cells, B-cell-depleted T cells, or PBMCs. Deeply sampled blood TCRbeta repertoires from subjects exposed to, actively infected with, or recovered from COVID-19 were included in the dataset. A de-identified subject ID, COVID-19 status, age in years and sex were almost always included in the sample metadata. The repertoires were made available in a free public database intended to serve as a resource for research on the immune response to SARS-CoV-2.

Enrolling through a virtual design, the prospective study's participants ranged in age from roughly 18 to 100 years and lived across roughly 23 United States geographic areas. To assign participants to cohorts, the prospective study relied on clinical history that participants themselves reported in a screening survey and a study questionnaire. ImmuneRACE Cohort 3 recovered participants were defined by two consecutive negative NP/OP PCR tests, healthcare professional clearance, or symptom resolution. Each participant in the prospective study had whole blood, serum and a nasopharyngeal or oropharyngeal swab collected by mobile phlebotomists. Over a roughly two-month period, participants in the prospective study had the option of providing additional blood draws and questionnaires. Blood samples from the prospective study were shipped frozen or at room temperature prior to DNA extraction. Here is what the overall study found, with its caveats: How much clinical and demographic metadata was included differed by source and by participant, and the metadata was provided uncurated.

Worth noting for this clone: The specificity of this receptor is unknown. Per-base quality was not reported, and no clone a single base away is much larger than it.

TCRbeta CDR3 regions were amplified from genomic DNA by means of the immunoSEQ Assay, a bias-controlled multiplex PCR. In the original analysis: Within the assay, amplification of reference gene primers was used to estimate how many nucleated cells each sample contained. To quantify the absolute abundance of each unique TCRbeta CDR3 rearrangement, sequence reads were collapsed and filtered. Productive Simpson clonality was computed per sample as the square root of Simpson's diversity index over productive rearrangements. The source is immuneACCESS, and TCRdb retained only in-frame sequences with V and J called. Part of the clones is not carried over; for the studies checked, unresolved V genes explain less than half of this, and the remainder is unexplained. The DNA was the basis for D and trimming; V, J and clone size are from that table. The sample has approximately 200,000 clones on record, approximately 85% of them singletons. Approximately 12% of the sample goes to the ten largest clones.

The sequencing sample was made of PBMCs or T cells enriched from blood (not recorded which). The clonotype was recovered from a middle-aged man who had recovered from COVID-19.

The DNA sequence is as follows: TGTGCCAGCAACCCGCAGGGGAATCTTCCCGGGGAGCTGTTTTTT. Translated, it gives CASNPQGNLPGELFF. The rearrangement joined TRBV7-2 to TRBJ2-2; the D gene is perhaps TRBD1, on 6 matching bases. Trimming at the junction amounts to 7 bases on V and 6 bases on J, and the germline ends lie 18 bases apart. CDR3 length: 15 amino acids, cysteine to phenylalanine. Only the CDR3 region is kept as DNA, spanning 45 bases read in frame from base 1. The germline V gene specifies SGHTA as CDR1 and FQGNSA as CDR2. Reference TRBV7-2 and TRBJ2-2 genes cover what lies past the CDR3, so the full variable domain is GAGVSQSPSNKVTEKGKDVELRCDPISGHTALYWYRQSLGQGLEFLIYFQGNSAPDKSGLPSDRFSAERTGGSVSTLTIQRTQQEDSAVYLCASNPQGNLPGELFFGEGSRLTVL.